Presented here are 25 T cell receptor beta chains from one specimen sequenced in a study of cytomegalovirus exposure and HLA in healthy donors. Both 60 Vbeta primers and 13 Jbeta primers went into the PCR. Sequencing was performed with immunoSEQ multiplex PCR; in TCRdb, only in-frame clones are kept and a portion is missing. The data show over 85,000 clones, roughly 66% seen once. The sequencing input was PBMCs. Receptor source: a man aged 30 to 45 in good health and CMV-seronegative.

This chain uses TRBV5-1 with TRBJ2-7; a possible D gene is TRBD2 (5 bases). The CDR3 is 14 amino acids. The germline CDR1 and CDR2 sequences are SGHRS and YFSETQ. V lost 5 bases and J 4 bases, leaving 16 bases between the germline ends. CDR3 sequence: CASSSGINLYEQYF. In DNA, the CDR3 is TGCGCCAGCAGTTCCGGGATTAATCTTTACGAGCAGTACTTC.

This rearrangement joins TRBV27 to TRBJ1-3, with TRBD1 as a possible D gene (5 bases). This CDR3 has 18 amino acids. V lost 4 bases to trimming and J lost 2 bases, with 21 bases between them. Germline V gives CDR1 MNHEY, CDR2 SMNVEV (reference sequence). The CDR3 nucleotides read TGTGCCAGCAGTTCCCAACTCCTCGACAGCCCGACTGGAAACACCATATATTTT. This gives the protein CASSSQLLDSPTGNTIYF.

Only a few counts were recorded for this clone. The V and J genes are TRBV2 and TRBJ1-1; 9 bases line up with TRBD1. Looked up from germline, CDR1 is SNHLY and CDR2 is FYNNEI. The CDR3 runs to 15 residues. The trim removed 6 bases at V and 6 bases at J, leaving 11 bases unmatched. The CDR3 DNA reads TGTGCCAGCAGCTGGGACAGGGAACGGGGGGCTGAAGCTTTCTTT. This codes for CASSWDRERGAEAFF.

The V call is TRBV6-5, the J call TRBJ2-5; the match to TRBD2 covers 11 bases. The trim removed 6 bases at V and 9 bases at J, leaving 12 bases unmatched. CDR1 MNHEY and CDR2 SVGAGI come from the germline V gene. CDR3 length: 15 amino acids. CDR3 loop: CASSLTSGDPEAQYF. CDR3 bases: TGTGCCAGCAGCCTGACTAGCGGGGATCCCGAGGCCCAGTACTTC.

This clone was counted between two and nine times. The J gene is TRBJ1-2, the V gene TRBV30; perhaps TRBD1 as D (6 bases). V was pared by 6 bases and J by 4 bases, with 12 bases between. Germline V lookup: CDR1 GTSNPN, CDR2 SVGIG (reference sequence). This CDR3 is built from 12 residues. The CDR3 coding sequence is TGTGCCTGTATTACAGGGACCTATGGCTACACCTTC. Protein sequence: CACITGTYGYTF.

The chain joins TRBV6-1 to TRBJ2-3; 10 bases are a match to TRBD2. The V gene end was trimmed by 10 bases and the J gene end by 4 bases; junction bases not matched to a gene: 8. The V gene's germline CDR1 is MNHNS and CDR2 SASEGT. The CDR3 extends over 14 amino acids. The CDR3, as DNA: TGTGCCAACCGACTAGCGGGTAGCTCAGATACGCAGTATTTT. It specifies CANRLAGSSDTQYF.

The chain links TRBV5-6 to TRBJ1-2; 7 positions agree with TRBD1. Germline V gene lookup returns CDR1 SGHDT and CDR2 YYEEEE. Unmatched junction bases numbered 5, after V lost 5 bases and J lost 1 base. This CDR3 has 14 residues. CDR3 residues: CASSWDSLNYGYTF. CDR3 DNA sequence: TGTGCCAGCAGTTGGGACAGCCTTAACTATGGCTACACCTTC.

The genes are TRBV5-4 and TRBJ2-3; D is possibly TRBD2 (6 bases). Deletions cut 0 bases from V and 2 bases from J, with 10 bases between. The CDR3 has 15 residues. The V gene's germline CDR1 is SGHNT and CDR2 YYREEE (reference sequence). The CDR3 reads CASSLEGTLTDTQYF. The CDR3 region has the DNA TGTGCCAGCAGCTTGGAAGGGACTCTCACAGATACGCAGTATTTT.

The chain carries TRBV18 and TRBJ2-5; 7 bases agree with TRBD1. Germline V gene lookup returns CDR1 KGHSH and CDR2 LQKENI. The CDR3 loop spans 13 amino acids. Losses at the gene ends were 7 bases for V and 0 bases for J; bases not matched to a gene: 2. The CDR3 DNA follows: TGTGCCAGCTTTGGGACAGACCAAGAGACCCAGTACTTC. Its protein product is CASFGTDQETQYF.

A few counts support this clone. V is TRBV29-1 and J is TRBJ2-7; D is undetermined. The V gene's germline CDR1 is SQVTM and CDR2 ANQGSEA. The CDR3 has 12 amino acids. Between the trimmed V and J ends, which lost 4 bases and 0 bases, there was a span of 7 bases. The CDR3 DNA is TGCAGCGTTGTCCAGGCCTCCTACGAGCAGTACTTC. This encodes CSVVQASYEQYF.

The count of this clone is one. This rearrangement joins TRBV5-8 to TRBJ1-5, with 7 bases matching TRBD1. With V trimmed by 2 bases and J by 2 bases, 7 bases remained unmatched. The germline V gene has CDR1 SGHTS and CDR2 YDEGEE. The CDR3 totals 16 residues. The CDR3 DNA follows: TGTGCCAGCAGCTTTAGAACAGGGGATCGCAATCAGCCCCAGCATTTT. Translating gives CASSFRTGDRNQPQHF.

This chain joins TRBV5-1 and TRBJ1-3, with TRBD1 matching over 9 bases. V shed 2 bases, J shed 3 bases, and the junction held 9 bases outside the gene matches. The CDR3 has 17 residues. The germline CDR1 and CDR2 sequences are SGHRS and YFSETQ. The DNA of the CDR3 is TGCGCCAGCAGCTTTCAAACCGGGACAGGGAATGGAAACACCATATATTTT. Protein sequence: CASSFQTGTGNGNTIYF.

The J gene is TRBJ2-3, the V gene TRBV9, with unresolved D. Trimming removed 0 bases at V and 2 bases at J, with 13 bases between. The CDR3 loop spans 16 amino acids. In germline, CDR1 is SGDLS, CDR2 YYNGEE. CDR3 sequence reads: CASSVVTLTSTDTQYF. CDR3 in DNA: TGTGCCAGCAGCGTAGTAACTCTAACCTCCACAGATACGCAGTATTTT.

The chain has TRBV6-1 and TRBJ1-4; D perhaps matches TRBD1 (5 bases). This CDR3 is 14 amino acids long. Germline CDR1 MNHNS, CDR2 SASEGT. Trimming took 1 base from V and 8 from J, leaving 11 bases between them. The CDR3 is CASSEGQGTEKLFF. CDR3 nucleotides: TGTGCCAGCAGTGAAGGGCAGGGAACGGAAAAACTGTTTTTT.

This chain uses TRBV29-1 with TRBJ2-7; D might be TRBD1 (5 bases). The V and J ends lost 3 bases and 3 bases respectively, with 12 bases between them. This CDR3 region has 13 residues. CDR1 and CDR2 (germline): SQVTM, ANQGSEA. The CDR3 bases are TGCAGCGTTGAGGGCAGGGAAGACTACGAGCAGTACTTC. As protein: CSVEGREDYEQYF.

This clone occurred a few times. The rearrangement uses TRBV5-1 and TRBJ1-6; the D gene is possibly TRBD1 (5 bases). The V end lost 2 bases, the J end lost 9 bases, and 12 bases lay between the germline ends. Germline V gene data show CDR1 as SGHRS and CDR2 as YFSETQ. This CDR3 has 14 amino acids. CDR3 in amino acids: CASSFTGVASPLHF. The DNA of the CDR3 is TGCGCCAGCAGCTTCACGGGGGTAGCTTCACCCCTCCACTTT.

A note on this clone: The identical CDR3 is also encoded by other nucleotide sequences in the sample. The genes are TRBV30 and TRBJ1-2, with 8 bases identical to TRBD1. V lost 0 bases to trimming and J lost 4 bases; unmatched junction nucleotides: 1. The germline V gene has CDR1 GTSNPN and CDR2 SVGIG (reference sequence). CDR3 size: 13 residues. The CDR3 region has the DNA TGTGCCTGGAGTGTTGGGACAGGCTATGGCTACACCTTC. It is translated as CAWSVGTGYGYTF. The full variable domain, rest sourced from reference TRBV30 and TRBJ1-2, is SQTIHQWPATLVQPVGSPLSLECTVEGTSNPNLYWYRQAAGRGLQLLFYSVGIGQISSEVPQNLSASRPQDRQFILSSKKLLLSDSGFYLCAWSVGTGYGYTFGSGTRLTVV.

The chain is built from TRBV27 and TRBJ1-5; perhaps TRBD1 as D (5 bases). The CDR3 has 17 amino acids. Germline CDR1 and CDR2: MNHEY and SMNVEV (reference sequence). The V end lost 6 bases, the J end lost 6 bases, and 24 bases lay between the germline ends. This CDR3 is CASSNLKGVDFSQPQHF. CDR3 coding DNA: TGTGCCAGCAGCAACCTTAAAGGGGTTGATTTTAGTCAGCCCCAGCATTTT.

The V gene is TRBV27, the J gene TRBJ2-7; no clear D gene. The CDR3 is made up of 12 amino acids. CDR1 is MNHEY and CDR2 is SMNVEV in the germline V gene (reference sequence). V lost 6 bases and J 7 bases, leaving 13 bases between the germline ends. CDR3 sequence reads: CASSSLLREQYF. In DNA, the CDR3 is TGTGCCAGCAGCTCCCTCTTGCGTGAGCAGTACTTC.

The chain joins TRBV29-1 to TRBJ1-1; 12 bases align to TRBD1. The junction had 9 bases not matched to a gene; V was cut back by 2 bases and J by 5 bases. The V gene's germline CDR1 is SQVTM and CDR2 ANQGSEA. CDR3 size: 16 residues. CDR3 nucleotide sequence: TGCAGCGTTGAAACAGGGACAGGGGGCGCGTTAACTGAAGCTTTCTTT. This codes for CSVETGTGGALTEAFF. Full variable domain (missing parts from reference TRBV29-1 and TRBJ1-1): SAVISQKPSRDICQRGTSLTIQCQVDSQVTMMFWYRQQPGQSLTLIATANQGSEATYESGFVIDKFPISRPNLTFSTLTVSNMSPEDSSIYLCSVETGTGGALTEAFFGQGTRLTVV.

This chain uses TRBV5-4 with TRBJ2-2, with D possibly TRBD2 on 5 matching bases. The CDR3 sequence is 17 residues long. V was shortened by 4 bases and J by 0 bases, with 16 bases between the two germline ends. The germline CDR1 and CDR2 sequences are SGHNT and YYREEE (reference sequence). As DNA, the CDR3 is TGTGCCAGCAGCACTAGAATGGTAGAAGCGAACACCGGGGAGCTGTTTTTT. This sequence encodes CASSTRMVEANTGELFF.

V and J are TRBV11-1 and TRBJ1-6; 8 bases are a match to TRBD1. Germline loops: CDR1 SGHAT, CDR2 FQDESV (reference sequence). Trimming cost V 5 bases and J 10 bases; bases outside gene matches: 7. This CDR3 is 14 amino acids long. The CDR3 DNA is TGTGCCAGCAGCGTTCTGACAGGGGACTCACCCCTCCACTTT. Translating gives CASSVLTGDSPLHF. The full variable domain, in which reference TRBV11-1 and TRBJ1-6 provide the parts outside the CDR3, is EAEVAQSPRYKITEKSQAVAFWCDPISGHATLYWYRQILGQGPELLVQFQDESVVDDSQLPKDRFSAERLKGVDSTLKIQPAELGDSAMYLCASSVLTGDSPLHFGNGTRLTVT.

V usage is TRBV29-1 and J usage is TRBJ1-5; 10 nucleotides align to TRBD1. Trimming removed 6 bases from V and 7 bases from J; junction bases left unmatched: 12. This CDR3 spans 15 amino acids. Germline CDR1 and CDR2: SQVTM and ANQGSEA. CDR3 DNA sequence: TGCAGCGTGCAAGCCGGGACAGGGGCGCGACAGCCCCAGCATTTT. Its protein is CSVQAGTGARQPQHF.

The J gene is TRBJ1-1, the V gene TRBV13; 7 nucleotides line up with TRBD1. The J segment lost 6 bases and the V segment lost 3 bases, leaving 13 bases of the junction unmatched. Germline CDR1 reads PRHDT; CDR2 reads FYEKMQ (reference sequence). The CDR3 extends over 16 amino acids. In DNA, the CDR3 is TGTGCCAGCAGCTTCGTAAGAGGGGGCGCAGTGCCTGAAGCTTTCTTT. This encodes CASSFVRGGAVPEAFF. Full variable domain (missing parts from reference TRBV13 and TRBJ1-1): AAGVIQSPRHLIKEKRETATLKCYPIPRHDTVYWYQQGPGQDPQFLISFYEKMQSDKGSIPDRFSAQQFSDYHSELNMSSLELGDSALYFCASSFVRGGAVPEAFFGQGTRLTVV.

The chain joins TRBV5-1 to TRBJ1-1; 7 bases align to TRBD1. The CDR3 is 15 residues long. Germline CDR1 is SGHRS and CDR2 is YFSETQ. V lost 0 bases to trimming and J lost 0 bases; unmatched junction nucleotides: 2. The CDR3 nucleotides read TGCGCCAGCAGCTTGGCAGGACAGGTGAACACTGAAGCTTTCTTT. Amino acids: CASSLAGQVNTEAFF.